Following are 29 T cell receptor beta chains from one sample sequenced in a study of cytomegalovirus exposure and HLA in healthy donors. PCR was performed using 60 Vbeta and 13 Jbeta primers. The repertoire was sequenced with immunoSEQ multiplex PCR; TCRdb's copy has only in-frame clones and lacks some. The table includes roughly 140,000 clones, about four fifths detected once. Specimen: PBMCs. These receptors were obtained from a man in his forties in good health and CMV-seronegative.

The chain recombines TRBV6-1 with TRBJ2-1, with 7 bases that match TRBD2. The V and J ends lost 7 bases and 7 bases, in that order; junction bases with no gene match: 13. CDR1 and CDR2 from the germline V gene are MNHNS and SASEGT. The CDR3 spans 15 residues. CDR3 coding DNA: TGTGCCAGCAAAAACCCGGGACTACCTATTAATGAGCAGTTCTTC. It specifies CASKNPGLPINEQFF.

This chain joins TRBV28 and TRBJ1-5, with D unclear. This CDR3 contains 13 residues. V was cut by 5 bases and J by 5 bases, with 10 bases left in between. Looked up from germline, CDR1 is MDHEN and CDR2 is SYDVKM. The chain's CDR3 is CASSGQAHQPQHF. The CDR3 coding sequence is TGTGCCAGCAGTGGGCAGGCTCATCAGCCCCAGCATTTT.

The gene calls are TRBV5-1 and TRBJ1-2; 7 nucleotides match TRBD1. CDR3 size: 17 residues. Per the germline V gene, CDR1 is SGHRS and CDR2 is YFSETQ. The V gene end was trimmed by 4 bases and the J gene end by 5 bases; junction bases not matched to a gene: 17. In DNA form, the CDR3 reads TGCGCCAGCAGCGGCGGGACAGCAGATTTGTTCGCTTATGGCTACACCTTC. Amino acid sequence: CASSGGTADLFAYGYTF.

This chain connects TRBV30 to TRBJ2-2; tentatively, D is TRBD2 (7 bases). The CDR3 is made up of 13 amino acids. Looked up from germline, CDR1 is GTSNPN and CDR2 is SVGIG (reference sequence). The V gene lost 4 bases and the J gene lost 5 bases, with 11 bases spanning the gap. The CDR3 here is CAWTRGGTGELFF. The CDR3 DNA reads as TGTGCCTGGACCAGGGGAGGGACCGGGGAGCTGTTTTTT. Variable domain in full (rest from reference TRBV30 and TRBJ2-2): SQTIHQWPATLVQPVGSPLSLECTVEGTSNPNLYWYRQAAGRGLQLLFYSVGIGQISSEVPQNLSASRPQDRQFILSSKKLLLSDSGFYLCAWTRGGTGELFFGEGSRLTVL.

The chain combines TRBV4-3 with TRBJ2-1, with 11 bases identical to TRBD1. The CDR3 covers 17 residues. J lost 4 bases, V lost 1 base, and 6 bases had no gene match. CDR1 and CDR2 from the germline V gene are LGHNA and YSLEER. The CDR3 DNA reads TGCGCCAGCAGCCAAGGGCCGGGGACAGGGGGGTACAATGAGCAGTTCTTC. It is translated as CASSQGPGTGGYNEQFF.

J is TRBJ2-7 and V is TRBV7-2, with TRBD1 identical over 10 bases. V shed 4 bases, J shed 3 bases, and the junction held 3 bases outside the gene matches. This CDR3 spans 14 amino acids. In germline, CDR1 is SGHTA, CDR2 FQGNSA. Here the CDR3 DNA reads TGTGCCAGCAGCTACGGGACAGGGGTCTACGAGCAGTACTTC. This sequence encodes CASSYGTGVYEQYF.

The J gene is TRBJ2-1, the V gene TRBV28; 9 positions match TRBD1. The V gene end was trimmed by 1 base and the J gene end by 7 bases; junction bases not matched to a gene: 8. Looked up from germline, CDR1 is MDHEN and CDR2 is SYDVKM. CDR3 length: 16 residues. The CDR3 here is CASSLSPGQGKNEQFF. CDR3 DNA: TGTGCCAGCAGTTTATCACCGGGACAGGGAAAGAATGAGCAGTTCTTC.

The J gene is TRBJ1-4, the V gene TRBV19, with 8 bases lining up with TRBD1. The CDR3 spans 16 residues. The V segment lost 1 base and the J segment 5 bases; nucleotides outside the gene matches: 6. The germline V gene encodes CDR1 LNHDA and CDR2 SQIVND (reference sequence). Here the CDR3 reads CASSIGTGMGNEKLFF. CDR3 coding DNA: TGTGCCAGTAGTATAGGGACAGGGATGGGAAATGAAAAACTGTTTTTT.

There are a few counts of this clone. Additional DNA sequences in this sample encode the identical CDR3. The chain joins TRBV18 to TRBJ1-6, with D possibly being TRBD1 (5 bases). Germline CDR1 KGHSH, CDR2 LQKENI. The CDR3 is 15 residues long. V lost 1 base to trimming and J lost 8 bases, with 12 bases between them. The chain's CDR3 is CASSPQGGQDSPLHF. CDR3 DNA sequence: TGTGCCAGCTCACCACAGGGAGGACAAGATTCACCCCTCCACTTT.

CDR3 coding DNA: TGTGCCAGCAGTTCGGACAGGGGGGTCCACGAGCAGTACTTC. It yields the protein CASSSDRGVHEQYF. The gene calls are TRBV7-2 and TRBJ2-7; TRBD1 agrees at 10 bases. The CDR3 loop spans 14 amino acids. V lost 6 bases to trimming and J lost 5 bases; unmatched junction nucleotides: 7. The germline CDR1 and CDR2 sequences are SGHTA and FQGNSA. Complete variable domain (other parts from reference TRBV7-2 and TRBJ2-7): GAGVSQSPSNKVTEKGKDVELRCDPISGHTALYWYRQSLGQGLEFLIYFQGNSAPDKSGLPSDRFSAERTGGSVSTLTIQRTQQEDSAVYLCASSSDRGVHEQYFGPGTRLTVT.

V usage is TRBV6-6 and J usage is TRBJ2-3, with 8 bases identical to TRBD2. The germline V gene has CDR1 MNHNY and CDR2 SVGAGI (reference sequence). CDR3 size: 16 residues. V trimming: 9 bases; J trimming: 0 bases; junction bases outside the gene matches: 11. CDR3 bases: TGTGCCAGTCTTTGGGATAGCGGGGATAGCACAGATACGCAGTATTTT. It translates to CASLWDSGDSTDTQYF.

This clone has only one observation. The CDR3 loop is CASSLADRVQHF. The CDR3 DNA reads as TGTGCCAGCAGCTTAGCCGACAGGGTCCAGCATTTT. V is TRBV7-2 and J is TRBJ1-5; 7 bases fit TRBD1. The CDR3 runs to 12 residues. With 0 bases clipped from V and 12 bases from J, the junction kept 2 bases outside the gene matches. CDR1 SGHTA and CDR2 FQGNSA come from the germline V gene.

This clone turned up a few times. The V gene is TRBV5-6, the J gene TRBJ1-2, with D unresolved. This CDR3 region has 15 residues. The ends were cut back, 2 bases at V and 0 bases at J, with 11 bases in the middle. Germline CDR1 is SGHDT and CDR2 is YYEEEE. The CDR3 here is CASSFAVDTNYGYTF. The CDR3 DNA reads TGTGCCAGCAGCTTTGCAGTAGACACTAACTATGGCTACACCTTC.

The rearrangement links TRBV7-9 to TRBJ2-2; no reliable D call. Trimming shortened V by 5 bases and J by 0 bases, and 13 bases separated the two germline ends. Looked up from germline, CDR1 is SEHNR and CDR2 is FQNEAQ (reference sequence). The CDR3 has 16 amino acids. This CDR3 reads CASSPRGQSNTGELFF. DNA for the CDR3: TGTGCCAGCAGCCCAAGAGGCCAGTCGAACACCGGGGAGCTGTTTTTT.

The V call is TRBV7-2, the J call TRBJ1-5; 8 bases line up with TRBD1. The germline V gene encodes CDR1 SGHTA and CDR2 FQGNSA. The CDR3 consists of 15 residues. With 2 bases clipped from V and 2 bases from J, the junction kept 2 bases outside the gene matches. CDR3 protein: CASSLQGARNQPQHF. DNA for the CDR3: TGTGCCAGCAGCTTACAGGGGGCGCGCAATCAGCCCCAGCATTTT.

The CDR3 spells CASSSRQGDNQPQHF. The DNA of the CDR3 is TGTGCCAGCAGTTCCCGACAGGGCGACAATCAGCCCCAGCATTTT. This chain links TRBV6-1 with TRBJ1-5; the match to TRBD1 covers 7 bases. Trimming at V came to 5 bases and at J to 3 bases, leaving 7 bases not matched to a gene. This CDR3 has 15 residues. Per germline, CDR1 MNHNS and CDR2 SASEGT.

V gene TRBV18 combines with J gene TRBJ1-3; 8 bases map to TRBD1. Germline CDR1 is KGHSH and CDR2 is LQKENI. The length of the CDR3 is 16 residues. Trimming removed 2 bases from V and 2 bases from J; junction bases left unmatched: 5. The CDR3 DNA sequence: TGTGCCAGCTCACCAAGGGACAGGATCGCTGGAAACACCATATATTTT. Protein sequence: CASSPRDRIAGNTIYF.

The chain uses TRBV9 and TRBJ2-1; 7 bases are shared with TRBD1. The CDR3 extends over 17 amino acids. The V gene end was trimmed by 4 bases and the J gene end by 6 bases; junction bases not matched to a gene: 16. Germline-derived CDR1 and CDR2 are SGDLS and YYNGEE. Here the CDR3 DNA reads TGTGCCAGCAGCTCCGGCCTGACAGGGCTCCTTTTCAATGAGCAGTTCTTC. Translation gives CASSSGLTGLLFNEQFF.

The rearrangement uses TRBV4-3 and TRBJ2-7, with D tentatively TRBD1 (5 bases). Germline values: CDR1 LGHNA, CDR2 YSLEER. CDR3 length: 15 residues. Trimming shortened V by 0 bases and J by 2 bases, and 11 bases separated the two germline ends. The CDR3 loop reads CASSQDQGWTYEQYF. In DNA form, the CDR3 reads TGCGCCAGCAGCCAAGATCAGGGTTGGACCTACGAGCAGTACTTC.

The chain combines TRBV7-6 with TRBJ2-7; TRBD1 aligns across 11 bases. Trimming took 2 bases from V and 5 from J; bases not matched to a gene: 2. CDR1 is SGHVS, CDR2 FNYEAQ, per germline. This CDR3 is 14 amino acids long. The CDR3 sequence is CASSLPGQGDEQYF. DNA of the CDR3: TGTGCCAGCAGCTTACCGGGACAGGGGGACGAGCAGTACTTC. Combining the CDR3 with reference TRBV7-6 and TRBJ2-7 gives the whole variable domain GAGVSQSPRYKVTKRGQDVALRCDPISGHVSLYWYRQALGQGPEFLTYFNYEAQQDKSGLPNDRFSAERPEGSISTLTIQRTEQRDSAMYRCASSLPGQGDEQYFGPGTRLTVT.

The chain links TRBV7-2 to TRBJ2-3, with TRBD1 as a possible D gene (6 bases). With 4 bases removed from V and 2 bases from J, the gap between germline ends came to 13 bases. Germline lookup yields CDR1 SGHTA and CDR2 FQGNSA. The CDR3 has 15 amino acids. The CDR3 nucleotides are TGTGCCAGCAGCTACCAGACAGGTAACACAGATACGCAGTATTTT. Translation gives CASSYQTGNTDTQYF.

CDR3 bases: TGTGCAAGTCGGGATCCGGGACAGCTCAATCAGCCCCAGCATTTT. Translation: CASRDPGQLNQPQHF. This chain connects TRBV12-2 to TRBJ1-5; the D call of TRBD1 is as the table states it, not checked on the DNA. TRBV12-2 is annotated as a pseudogene. CDR3 length equals 15 residues.

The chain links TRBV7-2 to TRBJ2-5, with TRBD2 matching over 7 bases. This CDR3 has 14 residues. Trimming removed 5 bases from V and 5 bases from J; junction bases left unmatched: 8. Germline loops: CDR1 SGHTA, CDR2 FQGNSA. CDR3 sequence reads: CASSAPTSRETQYF. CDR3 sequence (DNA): TGTGCCAGCAGCGCACCGACTAGCCGGGAGACCCAGTACTTC.

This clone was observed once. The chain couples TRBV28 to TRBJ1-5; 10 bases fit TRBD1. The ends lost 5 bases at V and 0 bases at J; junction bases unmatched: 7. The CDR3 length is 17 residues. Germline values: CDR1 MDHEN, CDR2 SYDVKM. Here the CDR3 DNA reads TGTGCCAGCAGTGATCCCGGACAGGGGGATAGCAATCAGCCCCAGCATTTT. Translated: CASSDPGQGDSNQPQHF.

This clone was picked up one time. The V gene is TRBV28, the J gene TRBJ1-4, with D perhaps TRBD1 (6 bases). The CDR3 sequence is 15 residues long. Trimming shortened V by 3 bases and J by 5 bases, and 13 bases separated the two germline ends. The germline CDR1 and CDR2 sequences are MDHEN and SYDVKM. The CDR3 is CASSFRDRSNEKLFF. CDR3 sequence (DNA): TGTGCCAGCAGTTTCCGAGACAGGAGCAATGAAAAACTGTTTTTT.

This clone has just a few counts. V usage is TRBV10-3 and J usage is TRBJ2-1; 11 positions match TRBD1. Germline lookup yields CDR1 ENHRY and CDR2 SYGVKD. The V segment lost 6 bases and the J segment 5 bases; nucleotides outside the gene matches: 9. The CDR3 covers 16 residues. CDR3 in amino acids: CAIRLQDRGLDNEQFF. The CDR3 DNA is TGTGCCATCAGGCTACAGGACAGGGGGCTGGACAATGAGCAGTTCTTC.

The DNA of the CDR3 is TGTGCCAGCAGCATGTCCGGAAGGGGGAACCCTAACTCTGGGGCCAACGTCCTGACTTTC. This sequence encodes CASSMSGRGNPNSGANVLTF. This chain connects TRBV21-1 to TRBJ2-6; TRBD1, the D gene given by the table, was not confirmed from the DNA. TRBV21-1 is a recognized pseudogene. The CDR3 consists of 20 residues.

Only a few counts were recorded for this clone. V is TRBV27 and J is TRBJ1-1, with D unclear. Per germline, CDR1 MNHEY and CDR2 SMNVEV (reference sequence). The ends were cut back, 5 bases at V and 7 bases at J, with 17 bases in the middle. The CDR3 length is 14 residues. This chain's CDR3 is CASSPGGVRVEAFF. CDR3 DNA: TGTGCCAGCAGTCCCGGCGGGGTGAGGGTTGAAGCTTTCTTT.

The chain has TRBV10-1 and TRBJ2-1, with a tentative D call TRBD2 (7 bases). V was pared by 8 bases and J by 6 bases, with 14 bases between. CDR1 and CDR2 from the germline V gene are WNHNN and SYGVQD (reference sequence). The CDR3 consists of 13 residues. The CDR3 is CASSWGGGNEQFF. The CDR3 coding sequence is TGCGCCAGCTCTTGGGGAGGGGGCAATGAGCAGTTCTTC.